These T cell receptor beta chains were read from a single sample in a study of Tregs in tolerant kidney transplant recipients. Using immunoSEQ multiplex PCR, the repertoire was profiled, and TCRdb retains in-frame clones only, with some absent. Of under 300,000 clones in the sample, more than 65% are singletons; the top ten hold under 0.65%. Sequencing input: CD4+ T cells from blood. The receptors were sampled from a human donor in good health. The CDR3 runs from the conserved cysteine through the conserved F or W. Each record gives: J gene, clone size, V gene, D gene, CDR3 protein, CDR3 DNA. A D gene is named only where the DNA matches it firmly. Clone size, where shown, is once, few, many, or a class for clones that have expanded.

J gene: TRBJ2-5; clone size: .; V gene: TRBV5-1; D gene: .; CDR3 protein: CASSFGPQETQYF; CDR3 DNA: TGCGCCAGCAGCTTCGGACCCCAAGAGACCCAGTACTTC
J gene: TRBJ1-2; clone size: few; V gene: TRBV7-9; D gene: .; CDR3 protein: CASSSSSAAGYTF; CDR3 DNA: TGTGCCAGCAGCTCCTCCAGCGCTGCTGGCTACACCTTC
J gene: TRBJ1-5; clone size: few; V gene: TRBV6-5; D gene: TRBD1; CDR3 protein: CASSPGTGGNQPQHF; CDR3 DNA: TGTGCCAGCAGTCCCGGGACAGGGGGGAATCAGCCCCAGCATTTT
J gene: TRBJ1-4; clone size: .; V gene: TRBV5-4; D gene: TRBD1; CDR3 protein: CASSPGTATNEKLFF; CDR3 DNA: TGTGCCAGCAGCCCGGGGACAGCAACTAATGAAAAACTGTTTTTT
J gene: TRBJ2-3; clone size: .; V gene: TRBV13; D gene: .; CDR3 protein: CASSARRGTQYF; CDR3 DNA: TGTGCCAGCAGCGCTAGACGGGGTACGCAGTATTTT
J gene: TRBJ2-5; clone size: .; V gene: TRBV9; D gene: TRBD2; CDR3 protein: CASSASGRGETQYF; CDR3 DNA: TGTGCCAGCAGCGCAAGCGGGAGGGGTGAGACCCAGTACTTC
J gene: TRBJ2-7; clone size: .; V gene: TRBV7-8; D gene: TRBD2; CDR3 protein: CASSDIAGRSYEQYF; CDR3 DNA: TGTGCCAGCAGCGACATAGCGGGACGCTCCTACGAGCAGTACTTC
J gene: TRBJ2-7; clone size: .; V gene: TRBV5-1; D gene: .; CDR3 protein: CASSLDQQGYEQYF; CDR3 DNA: TGCGCCAGCAGCTTGGATCAACAGGGCTACGAGCAGTACTTC
J gene: TRBJ1-5; clone size: .; V gene: TRBV19; D gene: TRBD1; CDR3 protein: CASSTPLSPGQHSNQPQHF; CDR3 DNA: TGTGCCAGTAGTACACCTTTGTCTCCGGGACAGCATAGCAATCAGCCCCAGCATTTT
J gene: TRBJ2-1; clone size: .; V gene: TRBV5-1; D gene: TRBD2; CDR3 protein: CASRPAGGLSYNEQFF; CDR3 DNA: TGCGCCAGCAGGCCTGCGGGGGGCCTCTCCTACAATGAGCAGTTCTTC
J gene: TRBJ1-2; clone size: .; V gene: TRBV2; D gene: TRBD1; CDR3 protein: CASSEETGGYGYTF; CDR3 DNA: TGTGCCAGCAGTGAAGAGACAGGGGGCTATGGCTACACCTTC
J gene: TRBJ2-7; clone size: .; V gene: TRBV30; D gene: .; CDR3 protein: CAWRSRRTFRDDEQYF; CDR3 DNA: TGTGCCTGGAGATCTCGGCGGACGTTTAGGGACGACGAGCAGTACTTC
J gene: TRBJ2-7; clone size: .; V gene: TRBV4-2; D gene: .; CDR3 protein: CASSQGLGPYEQYF; CDR3 DNA: TGTGCCAGCAGCCAAGGTCTGGGGCCCTACGAGCAGTACTTC
J gene: TRBJ1-1; clone size: .; V gene: TRBV12-5; D gene: .; CDR3 protein: CASGLGGSEAFF; CDR3 DNA: TGTGCTAGTGGTTTGGGGGGCAGTGAAGCTTTCTTT
J gene: TRBJ2-6; clone size: .; V gene: TRBV7-3; D gene: .; CDR3 protein: CASSSITGANVLTF; CDR3 DNA: TGTGCCAGCAGCTCTATAACTGGGGCCAACGTCCTGACTTTC
J gene: TRBJ1-1; clone size: few; V gene: TRBV9; D gene: .; CDR3 protein: CASSVAALSEAFF; CDR3 DNA: TGTGCCAGCAGCGTAGCTGCATTATCTGAAGCTTTCTTT
J gene: TRBJ1-2; clone size: .; V gene: TRBV5-1; D gene: TRBD1; CDR3 protein: CASSYGQGGGGYTF; CDR3 DNA: TGCGCCAGCAGCTATGGACAGGGTGGAGGTGGCTACACCTTC
J gene: TRBJ1-2; clone size: .; V gene: TRBV19; D gene: TRBD1; CDR3 protein: CASSRGTGRGYGYTF; CDR3 DNA: TGTGCCAGTAGTCGCGGGACAGGTCGGGGGTATGGCTACACCTTC
J gene: TRBJ2-1; clone size: .; V gene: TRBV18; D gene: .; CDR3 protein: CASSRQGGYNEQFF; CDR3 DNA: TGTGCCAGCTCACGGCAGGGGGGGTACAATGAGCAGTTCTTC
J gene: TRBJ2-7; clone size: .; V gene: TRBV5-7; D gene: TRBD1; CDR3 protein: CASSYQDRGMDEQYF; CDR3 DNA: TGTGCCAGCAGCTACCAGGACAGGGGAATGGACGAGCAGTACTTC
J gene: TRBJ1-4; clone size: once; V gene: TRBV9; D gene: .; CDR3 protein: CASSPQGVGEKLFF; CDR3 DNA: TGTGCCAGCAGCCCCCAGGGAGTTGGGGAAAAACTGTTTTTT
J gene: TRBJ2-1; clone size: .; V gene: TRBV6-6; D gene: TRBD2; CDR3 protein: CASIPGTSGYNEQFF; CDR3 DNA: TGTGCCAGCATCCCCGGGACTAGCGGCTACAATGAGCAGTTCTTC
J gene: TRBJ2-4; clone size: .; V gene: TRBV10-3; D gene: .; CDR3 protein: CAISEELTTRNIQYF; CDR3 DNA: TGTGCCATCAGTGAGGAGCTGACAACGAGGAACATTCAGTACTTC
J gene: TRBJ2-5; clone size: .; V gene: TRBV5-1; D gene: .; CDR3 protein: CASSLETLGTETQYF; CDR3 DNA: TGCGCCAGCAGCTTGGAAACACTCGGGACCGAGACCCAGTACTTC
J gene: TRBJ2-2; clone size: .; V gene: TRBV6-6; D gene: .; CDR3 protein: CASSYDGMGELFF; CDR3 DNA: TGTGCCAGCAGTTACGACGGGATGGGGGAGCTGTTTTTT
J gene: TRBJ2-3; clone size: .; V gene: TRBV2; D gene: .; CDR3 protein: CASSESKVSTDTQYF; CDR3 DNA: TGTGCCAGCAGTGAAAGTAAAGTTAGCACAGATACGCAGTATTTT
J gene: TRBJ2-2; clone size: .; V gene: TRBV2; D gene: TRBD1; CDR3 protein: CASSPGTGVAGELFF; CDR3 DNA: TGTGCCAGCAGCCCCGGGACAGGGGTGGCCGGGGAGCTGTTTTTT
J gene: TRBJ1-1; clone size: few; V gene: TRBV2; D gene: .; CDR3 protein: CASSEVVDTEAFF; CDR3 DNA: TGTGCCAGCAGTGAAGTTGTAGACACTGAAGCTTTCTTT
J gene: TRBJ1-4; clone size: .; V gene: TRBV19; D gene: .; CDR3 protein: CASSIQSTNEKLFF; CDR3 DNA: TGTGCCAGTAGTATCCAATCAACTAATGAAAAACTGTTTTTT
J gene: TRBJ2-7; clone size: once; V gene: TRBV11-3; D gene: .; CDR3 protein: CASSSGTLRGEQYF; CDR3 DNA: TGTGCCAGCAGCTCCGGGACCCTAAGAGGCGAGCAGTACTTC
J gene: TRBJ2-7; clone size: .; V gene: TRBV18; D gene: TRBD1; CDR3 protein: CASSPRGGQGSYEQYF; CDR3 DNA: TGTGCCAGCTCACCACGGGGCGGACAGGGGTCCTACGAGCAGTACTTC
J gene: TRBJ2-3; clone size: .; V gene: TRBV11-2; D gene: TRBD1; CDR3 protein: CASTTPGQSNTQYF; CDR3 DNA: TGTGCCAGCACCACTCCGGGACAGAGCAATACGCAGTATTTT
J gene: TRBJ2-1; clone size: .; V gene: TRBV7-9; D gene: TRBD2; CDR3 protein: CASSSPGLSDNEQFF; CDR3 DNA: TGTGCCAGCAGCTCACCGGGACTATCAGACAATGAGCAGTTCTTC
J gene: TRBJ1-1; clone size: few; V gene: TRBV2; D gene: .; CDR3 protein: CASSDVPSWAQNTEAFF; CDR3 DNA: TGTGCCAGCAGCGATGTACCTTCGTGGGCGCAAAACACTGAAGCTTTCTTT
J gene: TRBJ2-3; clone size: .; V gene: TRBV27; D gene: .; CDR3 protein: CASSRLDTQYF; CDR3 DNA: TGTGCCAGCAGTAGGTTGGATACGCAGTATTTT
J gene: TRBJ2-7; clone size: .; V gene: TRBV18; D gene: .; CDR3 protein: CASSPRGIGASYEQYF; CDR3 DNA: TGTGCCAGCTCACCACGGGGAATAGGAGCCTCCTACGAGCAGTACTTC
J gene: TRBJ2-7; clone size: .; V gene: TRBV18; D gene: .; CDR3 protein: CASSPPGQSEQYF; CDR3 DNA: TGTGCCAGCTCACCTCCCGGACAGTCCGAGCAGTACTTC
J gene: TRBJ2-7; clone size: .; V gene: TRBV6-5; D gene: .; CDR3 protein: CASHERYGSYEQYF; CDR3 DNA: TGTGCCAGCCACGAGCGGTACGGGTCCTACGAGCAGTACTTC
J gene: TRBJ2-7; clone size: .; V gene: TRBV6-6; D gene: TRBD2; CDR3 protein: CASSRDYSYEQYF; CDR3 DNA: TGTGCCAGCAGTCGGGACTACTCCTACGAGCAGTACTTC
J gene: TRBJ2-5; clone size: once; V gene: TRBV5-6; D gene: .; CDR3 protein: CASSLAGAVQETQYF; CDR3 DNA: TGTGCCAGCAGCTTGGCCGGAGCGGTCCAAGAGACCCAGTACTTC
J gene: TRBJ2-5; clone size: .; V gene: TRBV19; D gene: TRBD1; CDR3 protein: CASSSDRGGETQYF; CDR3 DNA: TGTGCCAGTAGTTCGGACAGGGGAGGAGAGACCCAGTACTTC
J gene: TRBJ1-2; clone size: .; V gene: TRBV5-4; D gene: .; CDR3 protein: CASSLAGQGNYGYTF; CDR3 DNA: TGTGCCAGCAGCTTGGCCGGTCAGGGGAACTATGGCTACACCTTC
J gene: TRBJ2-2; clone size: .; V gene: TRBV5-5; D gene: .; CDR3 protein: CASSDTRNTGELFF; CDR3 DNA: TGTGCCAGCAGCGATACACGGAACACCGGGGAGCTGTTTTTT
J gene: TRBJ2-3; clone size: .; V gene: TRBV6-5; D gene: .; CDR3 protein: CASSYSGQRADTQYF; CDR3 DNA: TGTGCCAGCAGTTACTCGGGCCAAAGGGCAGATACGCAGTATTTT
J gene: TRBJ2-1; clone size: once; V gene: TRBV9; D gene: TRBD2; CDR3 protein: CASSVDVAGVQKQFF; CDR3 DNA: TGTGCCAGCAGCGTAGATGTAGCGGGGGTACAGAAGCAGTTCTTC
J gene: TRBJ2-7; clone size: .; V gene: TRBV7-9; D gene: .; CDR3 protein: CASSKTAYEQYF; CDR3 DNA: TGTGCCAGCAGCAAGACTGCCTACGAGCAGTACTTC
J gene: TRBJ2-7; clone size: once; V gene: TRBV5-8; D gene: TRBD2; CDR3 protein: CASSSGAGGAPYEQYF; CDR3 DNA: TGTGCCAGCAGCTCGGGTGCGGGAGGGGCGCCGTACGAGCAGTACTTC
J gene: TRBJ1-2; clone size: few; V gene: TRBV5-1; D gene: TRBD1; CDR3 protein: CASSLEGQGAYGYTF; CDR3 DNA: TGCGCCAGCAGCTTGGAAGGGCAGGGGGCATACGGCTACACCTTC
J gene: TRBJ2-5; clone size: .; V gene: TRBV11-2; D gene: .; CDR3 protein: CASSRSAQETQYF; CDR3 DNA: TGTGCCAGCAGCAGAAGCGCGCAAGAGACCCAGTACTTC
J gene: TRBJ1-1; clone size: .; V gene: TRBV6-6; D gene: .; CDR3 protein: CASSYEQVNTEAFF; CDR3 DNA: TGTGCCAGCAGTTACGAACAGGTGAACACTGAAGCTTTCTTT
J gene: TRBJ1-4; clone size: .; V gene: TRBV5-1; D gene: .; CDR3 protein: CASSLVGDRRNEKLFF; CDR3 DNA: TGCGCCAGCAGCTTGGTGGGGGATCGGCGTAATGAAAAACTGTTTTTT
J gene: TRBJ2-7; clone size: once; V gene: TRBV9; D gene: .; CDR3 protein: CASSSSGTTYEQYF; CDR3 DNA: TGTGCCAGCAGCTCGTCAGGGACCACCTACGAGCAGTACTTC
J gene: TRBJ1-5; clone size: .; V gene: TRBV30; D gene: .; CDR3 protein: CAGARGGVNQPQHF; CDR3 DNA: TGTGCCGGAGCGCGGGGGGGGGTCAATCAGCCCCAGCATTTT
J gene: TRBJ2-2; clone size: .; V gene: TRBV4-1; D gene: .; CDR3 protein: CASSQDYGANTGELFF; CDR3 DNA: TGCGCCAGCAGCCAAGATTACGGGGCGAACACCGGGGAGCTGTTTTTT
J gene: TRBJ1-2; clone size: .; V gene: TRBV6-4; D gene: .; CDR3 protein: CASSDHGPGGYTF; CDR3 DNA: TGTGCCAGCAGTGATCATGGCCCGGGCGGCTACACCTTC
J gene: TRBJ2-7; clone size: .; V gene: TRBV7-2; D gene: TRBD2; CDR3 protein: CASSYRAGVDEQYF; CDR3 DNA: TGTGCCAGCAGCTATCGAGCGGGAGTGGACGAGCAGTACTTC